The present entry profiles one T cell receptor beta chain with its context. This clone has just one count. This receptor's antigen is unknown. No base quality information exists; no much larger clone differs at one position. The collaborating institutions used their own protocols to collect whole blood in K2EDTA tubes. For TCRbeta analysis, collaborators shipped samples as frozen whole blood, isolated PBMCs, or DNA extracted from either of those sample types. The data are from a study of blood T cell repertoires in COVID-19 (dated by TCRdb to about 2020). General notes on the study: Samples covering the acute and convalescent phases of COVID-19 were provided by collaborators in the United States, Italy and Spain. The prospective study material was composed of cDNA or gDNA derived from T cells, B-cell-depleted T cells, or PBMCs. The dataset comprised deeply sampled blood TCRbeta repertoires from subjects exposed to, actively infected with, or recovered from COVID-19. A freely available public database, intended as a resource for researchers studying the immune response to SARS-CoV-2, is where the repertoires were released. Samples came from the ongoing ImmuneRACE study (first 160 participants) plus 1,254 subjects from 6 global collaborators. Nearly every sample came with metadata listing a de-identified subject ID, COVID-19 status, age in years and sex. Where available, HLA class I and class II types were taken from metadata supplied by the sample provider and were not determined by assay-based typing.

Based on the germline V gene, the CDR1 and CDR2 sequences are SGHTA and FQGNSA. Trimming accounts for 6 bases at V and 6 bases at J, while the number of junction bases matched to no gene is 7. Its CDR3 holds 14 amino acids, cysteine through phenylalanine. Only CDR3 DNA is held: 42 bases, read in frame from base 1. Paper-wide results and their limitations: How much clinical and demographic metadata was included differed by source and by participant, and the metadata was provided uncurated.

The immunoSEQ Assay, a bias-controlled multiplex PCR, was used to amplify TCRbeta CDR3 regions from genomic DNA. On the authors' methods: The number of nucleated cells in each sample was estimated from the amplification of reference gene primers within the assay. To quantify the absolute abundance of each unique TCRbeta CDR3 rearrangement, sequence reads were collapsed and filtered. For each sample, productive Simpson clonality was calculated by taking the square root of Simpson's diversity index across productive rearrangements. TCRdb's version of the immuneACCESS table is confined to in-frame rearrangements and falls short of the full clone set. An unresolved V gene accounts for under half of the shortfall where checked; the remainder is of unknown origin. The DNA gave D and trimming, while V, J and clone size come from that table. The sample includes 200,000 to 250,000 clones, with around four fifths observed a single time. The ten largest clonotypes hold about 20% of the sample.

The V and J genes are TRBV7-2 and TRBJ2-7; 11 central nucleotides agree with TRBD2. This TCR was recovered from a man in his thirties or forties with active or convalescent COVID-19. Sequences were obtained from peripheral blood. The CDR3 amino acid sequence is: CASSLAGGGGEQYF. The nucleotide sequence reads as follows: TGTGCCAGCAGTCTAGCGGGGGGAGGGGGCGAGCAGTACTTC.